The following is a T cell receptor (beta chain) sequence with its context. TCRdb's table, derived via immunoSEQ multiplex PCR, lists solely in-frame clones and lacks some. The sample holds 150,000 to 200,000 clones, roughly four fifths seen once. This sample is drawn from a study of blood T cell repertoires in COVID-19. The germline V gene encodes CDR1 SGHRS and CDR2 YFSETQ. After removal of 5 bases from V and 8 bases from J, the junction contained 6 bases not matched to a gene. The CDR3 covers 14 residues. Sequencing was performed on peripheral blood. The chain carries TRBV5-1 and TRBJ2-2, with TRBD1 identical over 10 bases. The sequence was obtained from a woman of 80 years or more with acute or convalescent COVID-19. The DNA for the CDR3 is TGCGCCAGCAGATTTGGACAGGGGGTTGGGGAGCTGTTTTTT. It codes for CASRFGQGVGELFF.